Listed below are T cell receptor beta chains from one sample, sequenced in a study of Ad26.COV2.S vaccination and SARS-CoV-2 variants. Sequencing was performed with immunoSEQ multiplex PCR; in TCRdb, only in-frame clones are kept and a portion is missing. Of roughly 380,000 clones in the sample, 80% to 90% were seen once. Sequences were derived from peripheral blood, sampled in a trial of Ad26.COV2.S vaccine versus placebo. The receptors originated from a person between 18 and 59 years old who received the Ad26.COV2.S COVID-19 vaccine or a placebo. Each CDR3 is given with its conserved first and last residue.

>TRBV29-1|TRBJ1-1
CSGGGPNTEAFF
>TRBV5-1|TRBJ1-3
CASSFYGQGTLSGNTIYF
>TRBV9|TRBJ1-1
CASSPGVGDGTEAFF
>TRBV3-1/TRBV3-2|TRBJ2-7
CASSQGTSGFYEQYF
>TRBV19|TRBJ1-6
CASKPGQGTSPLHF
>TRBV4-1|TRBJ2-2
CASSLHGDSDTGELFF
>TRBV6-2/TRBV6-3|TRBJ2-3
CASSYSGGQDTQYF
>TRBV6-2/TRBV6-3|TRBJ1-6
CASSAMNSPLHF
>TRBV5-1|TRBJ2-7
CASSPGQGIGEQYF
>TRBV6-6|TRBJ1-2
CASSHPRGYRSNYGYTF
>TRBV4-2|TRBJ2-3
CASSQDESDTQYF
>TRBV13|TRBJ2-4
CASSSGQLIAKNIQYF
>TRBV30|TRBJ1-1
CAWSRPFGTEAFF
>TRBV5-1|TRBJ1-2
CASSLTENYGYTF
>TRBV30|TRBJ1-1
CAWSWDSMNTEAFF
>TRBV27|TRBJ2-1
CASSLRGTSGEGEQFF
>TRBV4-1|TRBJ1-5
CASSQERSQPQHF
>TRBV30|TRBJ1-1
CAWSSIMNTEAFF
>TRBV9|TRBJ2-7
CASSVSSDPYEQYF
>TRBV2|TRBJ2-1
CASSVNSQNAHNEQFF
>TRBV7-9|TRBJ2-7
CASSLDRSYEQYF